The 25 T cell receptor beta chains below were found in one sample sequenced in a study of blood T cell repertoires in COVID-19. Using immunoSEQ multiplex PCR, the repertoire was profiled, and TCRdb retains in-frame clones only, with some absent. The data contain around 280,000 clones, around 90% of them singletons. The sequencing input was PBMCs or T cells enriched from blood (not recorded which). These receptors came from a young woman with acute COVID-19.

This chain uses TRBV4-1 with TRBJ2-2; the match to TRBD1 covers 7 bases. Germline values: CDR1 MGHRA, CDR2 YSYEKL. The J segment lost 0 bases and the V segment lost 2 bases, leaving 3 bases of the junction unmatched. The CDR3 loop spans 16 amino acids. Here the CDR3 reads CASSQRQGTNTGELFF. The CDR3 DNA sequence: TGCGCCAGCAGCCAAAGACAGGGAACGAACACCGGGGAGCTGTTTTTT.

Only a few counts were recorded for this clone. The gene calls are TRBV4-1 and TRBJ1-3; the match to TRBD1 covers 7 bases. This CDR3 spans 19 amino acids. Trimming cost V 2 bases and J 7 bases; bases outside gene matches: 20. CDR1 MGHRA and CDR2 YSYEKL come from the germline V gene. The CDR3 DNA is TGCGCCAGCAGCCAACTAAAAGCCCTGGGGGACAGCATTAGGAACACCATATATTTT. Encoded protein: CASSQLKALGDSIRNTIYF.

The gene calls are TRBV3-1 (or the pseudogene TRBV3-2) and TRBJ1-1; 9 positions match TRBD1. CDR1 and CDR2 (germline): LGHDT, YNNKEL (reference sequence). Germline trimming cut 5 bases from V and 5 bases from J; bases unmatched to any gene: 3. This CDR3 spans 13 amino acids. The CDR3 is CASSVDRGTEAFF. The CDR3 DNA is TGTGCCAGCAGCGTCGACAGGGGGACTGAAGCTTTCTTT.

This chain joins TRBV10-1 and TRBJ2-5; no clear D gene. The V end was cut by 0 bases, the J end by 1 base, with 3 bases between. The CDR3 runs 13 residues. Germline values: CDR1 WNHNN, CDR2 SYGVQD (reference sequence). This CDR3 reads CASSESLQETQYF. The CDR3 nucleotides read TGCGCCAGCAGTGAGTCCCTCCAAGAGACCCAGTACTTC.

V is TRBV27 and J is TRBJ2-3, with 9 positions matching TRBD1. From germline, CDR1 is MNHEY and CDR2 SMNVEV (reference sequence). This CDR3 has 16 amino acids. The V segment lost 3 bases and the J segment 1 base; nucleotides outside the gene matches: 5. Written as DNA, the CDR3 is TGTGCCAGCAGTTTGATTAGGACAGGGGGCACAGATACGCAGTATTTT. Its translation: CASSLIRTGGTDTQYF.

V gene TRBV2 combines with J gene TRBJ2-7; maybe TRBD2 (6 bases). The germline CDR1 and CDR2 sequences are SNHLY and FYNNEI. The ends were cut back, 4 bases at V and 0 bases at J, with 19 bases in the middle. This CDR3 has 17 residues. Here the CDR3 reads CASSVDPRDSRSYEQYF. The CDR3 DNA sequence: TGTGCCAGCAGTGTCGATCCCCGGGACTCCCGCTCCTACGAGCAGTACTTC.

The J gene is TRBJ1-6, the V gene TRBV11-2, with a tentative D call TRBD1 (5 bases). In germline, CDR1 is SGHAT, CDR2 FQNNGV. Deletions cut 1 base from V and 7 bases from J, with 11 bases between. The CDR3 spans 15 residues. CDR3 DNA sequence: TGTGCCAGCAGCTTAGTGGGCGGACAAAATTCACCCCTCCACTTT. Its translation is CASSLVGGQNSPLHF.

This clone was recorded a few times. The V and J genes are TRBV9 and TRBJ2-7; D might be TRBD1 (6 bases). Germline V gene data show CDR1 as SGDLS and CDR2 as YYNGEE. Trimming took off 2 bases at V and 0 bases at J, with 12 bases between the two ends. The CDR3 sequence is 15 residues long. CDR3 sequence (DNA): TGTGCCAGCAGCGTGACCGGGACAAGCTCCTACGAGCAGTACTTC. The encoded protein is CASSVTGTSSYEQYF.

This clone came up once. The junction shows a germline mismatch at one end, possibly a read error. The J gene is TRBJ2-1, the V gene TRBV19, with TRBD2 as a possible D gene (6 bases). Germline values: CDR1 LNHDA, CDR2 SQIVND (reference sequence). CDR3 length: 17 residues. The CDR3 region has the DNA TGTGCCAGTAGTGCCTCGACTAGTCTGGTCTCCCACAATGAGCAGTTCTTC. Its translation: CASSASTSLVSHNEQFF.

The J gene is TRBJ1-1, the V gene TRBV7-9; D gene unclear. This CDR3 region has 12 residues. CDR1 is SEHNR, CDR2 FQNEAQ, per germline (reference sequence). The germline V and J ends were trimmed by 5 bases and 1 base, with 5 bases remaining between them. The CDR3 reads CASSLSNTEAFF. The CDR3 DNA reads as TGTGCCAGCAGCCTCTCGAACACTGAAGCTTTCTTT.

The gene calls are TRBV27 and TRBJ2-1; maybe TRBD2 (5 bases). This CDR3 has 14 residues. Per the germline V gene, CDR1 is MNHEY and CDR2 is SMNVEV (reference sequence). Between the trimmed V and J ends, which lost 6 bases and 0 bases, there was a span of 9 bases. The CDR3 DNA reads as TGTGCCAGCAGCCGCGGGTCCTCCTACAATGAGCAGTTCTTC. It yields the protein CASSRGSSYNEQFF.

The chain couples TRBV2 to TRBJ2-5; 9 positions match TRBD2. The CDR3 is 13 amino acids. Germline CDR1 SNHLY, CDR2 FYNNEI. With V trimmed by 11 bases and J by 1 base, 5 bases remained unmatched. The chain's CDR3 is CAAKTSGQETQYF. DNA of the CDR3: TGTGCCGCAAAGACTAGCGGCCAAGAGACCCAGTACTTC.

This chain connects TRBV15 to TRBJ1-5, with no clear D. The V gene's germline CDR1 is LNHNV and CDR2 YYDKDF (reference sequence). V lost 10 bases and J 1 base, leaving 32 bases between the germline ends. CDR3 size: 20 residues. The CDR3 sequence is CASKSYLNGGLAVSNQPQHF. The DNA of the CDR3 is TGTGCCAGCAAAAGCTACCTGAACGGAGGGTTGGCAGTAAGCAATCAGCCCCAGCATTTT.

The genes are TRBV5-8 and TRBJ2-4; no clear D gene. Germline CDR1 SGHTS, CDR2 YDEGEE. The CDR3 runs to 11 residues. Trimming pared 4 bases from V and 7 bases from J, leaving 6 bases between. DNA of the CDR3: TGTGCCAGCAGCCCTCTCAACATTCAGTACTTC. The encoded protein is CASSPLNIQYF. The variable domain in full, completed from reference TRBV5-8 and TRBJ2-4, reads EAGVTQSPTHLIKTRGQQATLRCSPISGHTSVYWYQQALGLGLQFLLWYDEGEERNRGNFPPRFSGRQFPNYSSELNVNALELEDSALYLCASSPLNIQYFGAGTRLSVL.

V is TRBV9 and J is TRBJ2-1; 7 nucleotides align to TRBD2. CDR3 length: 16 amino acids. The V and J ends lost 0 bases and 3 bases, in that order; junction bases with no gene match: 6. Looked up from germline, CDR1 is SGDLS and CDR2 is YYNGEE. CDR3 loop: CASSVATRGSYNEQFF. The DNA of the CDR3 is TGTGCCAGCAGCGTAGCTACTCGCGGGAGCTACAATGAGCAGTTCTTC.

CDR3 sequence (DNA): TGTGCCAGCAGTTTATTCGGGGGCTACACCTTC. Translating gives CASSLFGGYTF. The chain carries TRBV28 and TRBJ1-2; D call uncertain. Looked up from germline, CDR1 is MDHEN and CDR2 is SYDVKM. This CDR3 is built from 11 residues. V was shortened by 1 base and J by 8 bases, with 5 bases between the two germline ends.

The CDR3 bases are TGTGCCAGCAGCTTGGCGGGGGGAGATACGCAGTATTTT. As protein: CASSLAGGDTQYF. V and J are TRBV5-6 and TRBJ2-3, with TRBD2 matching over 7 bases. The CDR3 is made up of 13 amino acids. After removal of 0 bases from V and 5 bases from J, the junction contained 0 bases not matched to a gene. CDR1 and CDR2 (germline): SGHDT, YYEEEE.

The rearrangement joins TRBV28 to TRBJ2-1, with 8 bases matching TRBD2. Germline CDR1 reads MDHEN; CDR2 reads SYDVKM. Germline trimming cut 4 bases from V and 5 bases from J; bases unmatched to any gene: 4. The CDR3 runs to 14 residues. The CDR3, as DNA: TGTGCCAGCAGTTGGCGACTAGCGAACAATGAGCAGTTCTTC. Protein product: CASSWRLANNEQFF.

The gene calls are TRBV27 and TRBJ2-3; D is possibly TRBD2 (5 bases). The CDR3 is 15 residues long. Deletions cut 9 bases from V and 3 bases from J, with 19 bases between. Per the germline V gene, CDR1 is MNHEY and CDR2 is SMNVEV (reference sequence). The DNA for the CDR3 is TGTGCCAGTCGGGAATTTAGGTTGTGGACAGATACGCAGTATTTT. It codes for CASREFRLWTDTQYF.

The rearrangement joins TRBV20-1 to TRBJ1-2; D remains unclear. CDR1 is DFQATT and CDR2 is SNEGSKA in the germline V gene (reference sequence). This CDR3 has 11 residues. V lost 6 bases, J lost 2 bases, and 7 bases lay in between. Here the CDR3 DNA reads TGCAGTGCGAACACAAACTATGGCTACACCTTC. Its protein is CSANTNYGYTF.

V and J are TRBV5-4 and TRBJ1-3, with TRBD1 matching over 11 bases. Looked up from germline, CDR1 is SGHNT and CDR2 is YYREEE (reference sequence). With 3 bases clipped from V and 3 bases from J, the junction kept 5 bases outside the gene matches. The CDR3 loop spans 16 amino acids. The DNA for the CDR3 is TGTGCCAGCAGCTATGCCGGGACAGGGGGTGGAAACACCATATATTTT. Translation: CASSYAGTGGGNTIYF.

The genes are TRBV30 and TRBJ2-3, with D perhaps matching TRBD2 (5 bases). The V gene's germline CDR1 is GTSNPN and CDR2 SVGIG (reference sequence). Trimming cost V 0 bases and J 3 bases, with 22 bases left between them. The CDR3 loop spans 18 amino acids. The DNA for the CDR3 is TGTGCCTGGAGTGTACCCCTAGCTTTGGTGGTGGGGACAGATACGCAGTATTTT. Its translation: CAWSVPLALVVGTDTQYF.

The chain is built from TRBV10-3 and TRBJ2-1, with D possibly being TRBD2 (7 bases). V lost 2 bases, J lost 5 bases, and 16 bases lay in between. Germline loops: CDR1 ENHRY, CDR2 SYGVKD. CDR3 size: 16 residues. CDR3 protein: CAISERSGGAHNEQFF. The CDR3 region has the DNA TGTGCCATCAGTGAGAGGTCTGGGGGGGCCCACAATGAGCAGTTCTTC.

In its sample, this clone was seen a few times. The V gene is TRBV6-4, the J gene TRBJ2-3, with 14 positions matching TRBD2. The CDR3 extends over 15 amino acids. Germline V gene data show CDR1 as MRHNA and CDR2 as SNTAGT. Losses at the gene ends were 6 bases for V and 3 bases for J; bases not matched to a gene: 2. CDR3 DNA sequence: TGTGCCAGCAGCGGACTAGCGGGAGGAACAGATACGCAGTATTTT. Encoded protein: CASSGLAGGTDTQYF.

CDR3 nucleotide sequence: TGTGCCACCAGCAGAGTACTAGCGGGAGAGGGCGAGCAGTACTTC. Its translation is CATSRVLAGEGEQYF. V gene TRBV15 combines with J gene TRBJ2-7; 11 positions match TRBD2. The V and J ends lost 1 base and 6 bases, in that order; junction bases with no gene match: 5. The CDR3 sequence is 15 residues long. In germline, CDR1 is LNHNV, CDR2 YYDKDF (reference sequence). Complete variable domain (other parts from reference TRBV15 and TRBJ2-7): DAMVIQNPRYQVTQFGKPVTLSCSQTLNHNVMYWYQQKSSQAPKLLFHYYDKDFNNEADTPDNFQSRRPNTSFCFLDIRSPGLGDTAMYLCATSRVLAGEGEQYFGPGTRLTVT.